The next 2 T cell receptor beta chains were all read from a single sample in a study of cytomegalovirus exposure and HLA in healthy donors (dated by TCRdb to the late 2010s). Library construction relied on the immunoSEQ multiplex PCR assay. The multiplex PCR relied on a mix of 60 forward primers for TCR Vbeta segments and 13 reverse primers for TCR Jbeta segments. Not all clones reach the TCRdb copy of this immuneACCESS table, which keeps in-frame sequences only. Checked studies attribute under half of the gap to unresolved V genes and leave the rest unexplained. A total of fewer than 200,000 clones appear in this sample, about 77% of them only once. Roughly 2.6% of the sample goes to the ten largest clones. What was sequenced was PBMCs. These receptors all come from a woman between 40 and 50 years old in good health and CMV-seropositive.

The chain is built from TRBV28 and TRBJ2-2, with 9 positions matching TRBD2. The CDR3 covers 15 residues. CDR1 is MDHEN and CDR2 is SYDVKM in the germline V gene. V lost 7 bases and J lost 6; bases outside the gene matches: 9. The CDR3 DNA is TGTGCCAGCACGCGCATTGGCGGGAGGGCCGGGGAGCTGTTTTTT. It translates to CASTRIGGRAGELFF.

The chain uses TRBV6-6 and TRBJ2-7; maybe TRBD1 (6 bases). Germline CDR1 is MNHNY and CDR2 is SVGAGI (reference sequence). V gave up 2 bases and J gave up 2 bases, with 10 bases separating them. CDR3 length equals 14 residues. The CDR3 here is CASSYTDRPYEQYF. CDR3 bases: TGTGCCAGCAGTTACACGGACAGACCCTACGAGCAGTACTTC.